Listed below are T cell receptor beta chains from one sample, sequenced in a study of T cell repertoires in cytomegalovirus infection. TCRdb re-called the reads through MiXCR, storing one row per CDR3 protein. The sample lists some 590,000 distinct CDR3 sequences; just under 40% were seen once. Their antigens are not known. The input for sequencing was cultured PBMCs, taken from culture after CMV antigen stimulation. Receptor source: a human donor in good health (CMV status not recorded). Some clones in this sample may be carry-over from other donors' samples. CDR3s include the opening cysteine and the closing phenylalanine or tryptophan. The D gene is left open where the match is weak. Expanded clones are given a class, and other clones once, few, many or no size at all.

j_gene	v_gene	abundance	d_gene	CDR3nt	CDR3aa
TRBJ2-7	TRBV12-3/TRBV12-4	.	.	TGTGCCAGCAGGTACGGAACTTACTCCTACGAGCAGTACTTC	CASRYGTYSYEQYF
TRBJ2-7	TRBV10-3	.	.	TGTGCCATCCTATCCGGGACACCTGGGGCGTACGAGCAGTACTTC	CAILSGTPGAYEQYF
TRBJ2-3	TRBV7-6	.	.	TGTGCCAGCAGCTTAGCGGCTAGCAGTGATACGCAGTATTTT	CASSLAASSDTQYF
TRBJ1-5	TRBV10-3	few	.	TGTGCCATCAAAGCCGGGGTTGGGGGTAATCAGCCCCAGCATTTT	CAIKAGVGGNQPQHF
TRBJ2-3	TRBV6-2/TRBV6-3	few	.	TGTGCCAGCAGCCGGAGTACCCAGCAGTATTTT	CASSRSTQQYF
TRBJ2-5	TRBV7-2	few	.	TGTGCCAGCAGCTTCGCCGGGACCACGGGAGAGACCCAGTACTTC	CASSFAGTTGETQYF
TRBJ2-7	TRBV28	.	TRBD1	TGTGCCAGCAGATTCTCAGGGGGTGGGTACGAGCAGTACTTC	CASRFSGGGYEQYF
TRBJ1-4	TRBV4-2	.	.	TGTGCCAGCAGCCAAACGGGCGGGCCAAGGGCTAATGAAAAACTGTTTTTT	CASSQTGGPRANEKLFF
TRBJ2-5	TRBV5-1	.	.	TGCGCCAGCAGCTTTGACGGACAAGAGACCCAGTACTTC	CASSFDGQETQYF
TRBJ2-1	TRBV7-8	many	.	TGTGCCAGCAGCTTCGTGCGGGCAGGGATGAATGAGCAGTTCTTC	CASSFVRAGMNEQFF
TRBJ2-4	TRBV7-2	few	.	TGTGCCAGCAGCTTATCCAGGGATAGAGACATTCAGTACTTC	CASSLSRDRDIQYF
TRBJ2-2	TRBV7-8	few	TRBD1	TGTGCCAGCAGCTTAATCGGGACAGGGGGCACCGGGGAGCTGTTTTTT	CASSLIGTGGTGELFF
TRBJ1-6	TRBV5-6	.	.	TGTGCCAGCAGCTTGATCGGGAGGAATTCACCCCTCCACTTT	CASSLIGRNSPLHF
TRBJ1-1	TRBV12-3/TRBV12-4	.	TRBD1	TGTGCCAGCAGTTTAGCGAACAGGGGGGCAGAAGCTTTCTTT	CASSLANRGAEAFF
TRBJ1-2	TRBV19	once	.	TGTGCCAGTTCTAAGGTCGGCTACACCTTC	CASSKVGYTF
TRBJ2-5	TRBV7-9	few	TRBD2	TGTGCCAGCAGCTCCGGGACTAGCAGAAAAGAGACCCAGTACTTC	CASSSGTSRKETQYF
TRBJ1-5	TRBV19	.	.	TGTGCCAGTGGCGGGAGGCTTTATCAGCCCCAGCATTTT	CASGGRLYQPQHF
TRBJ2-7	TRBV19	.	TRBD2	TGTGCCAGTAGTAACGGCGGGAGTCTTTACGAGCAGTACTTC	CASSNGGSLYEQYF
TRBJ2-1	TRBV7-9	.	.	TGTGCCAGCAGCCGACGATTGGGGGTCTCCTACAATGAGCAGTTCTTC	CASSRRLGVSYNEQFF
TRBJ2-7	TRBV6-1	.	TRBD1	TGTGCCAGCAGTCCAACAGGGGGCTACTACGAGCAGTACTTC	CASSPTGGYYEQYF
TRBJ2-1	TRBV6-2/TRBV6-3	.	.	TGTGCCAGCACCGTAGGAGGAAGGAGCTACAATGAGCAGTTCTTC	CASTVGGRSYNEQFF
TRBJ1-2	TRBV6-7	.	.	TGTGCCAGCAGTTACCCGGGCGGCTACACCTTC	CASSYPGGYTF
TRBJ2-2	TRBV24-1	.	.	TGTGCCACCAGTGATACCCGGGGCCCCTGGGAGCTGTTTTTT	CATSDTRGPWELFF
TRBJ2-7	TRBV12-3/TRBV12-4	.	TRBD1	TGTGCCAGCATTGAGGGGGGGGGGGGCACGGGACAGGGTTCCTACGAGCAGTACTTC	CASIEGGGGTGQGSYEQYF
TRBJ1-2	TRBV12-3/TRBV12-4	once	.	TGTGCCAGCAGTGCTCGACAGGATAGCTATGGCTACACCTTC	CASSARQDSYGYTF
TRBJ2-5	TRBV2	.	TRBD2	TGTGCCACCACCGGGACTATGCAGCAAGAGACCCAGTACTTC	CATTGTMQQETQYF
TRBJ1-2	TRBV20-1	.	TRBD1	TGCAGTGCTAGAGGAGCAGGGGGAAACTATGGCTACACCTTC	CSARGAGGNYGYTF
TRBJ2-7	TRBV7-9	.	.	TGTGCCAGCAGAGGACAGAATTCCCACGAGCAGTACTTC	CASRGQNSHEQYF
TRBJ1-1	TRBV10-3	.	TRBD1	TGTGCCACCGGGACAGAGAACACTGAAGCTTTCTTT	CATGTENTEAFF
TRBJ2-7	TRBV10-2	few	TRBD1	TGCGCCAGCAGTGAGTCGGGGACAGGGAGAACCTACGAGCAGTACTTC	CASSESGTGRTYEQYF